Reported below is one TCR beta chain. Its antigen is currently not known. Qualities for individual bases were not recorded, and no much larger clone is one base off. TCRbeta CDR3 regions were amplified from genomic DNA by means of the immunoSEQ Assay, a bias-controlled multiplex PCR. Turning to the authors' computational methods: Nucleated cell counts per sample were estimated from amplification of reference gene primers within the assay. To quantify the absolute abundance of each unique TCRbeta CDR3 rearrangement, sequence reads were collapsed and filtered. For each sample, productive Simpson clonality was calculated as the square root of Simpson's diversity index over productive rearrangements. Imported from immuneACCESS, the table was reduced by TCRdb to in-frame sequences with V and J called. These copies leave out some clones; in studies compared against another copy, an unresolved V gene accounts for under half, and the cause of the remainder is not known. The V and J calls and the clone size are those of that table, but D and trimming were determined from the DNA. The sample includes more than 250,000 clones, with nearly 90% observed a single time. In total, the top ten clones hold 0.7% of the sample.

The data stem from a study of blood T cell repertoires in COVID-19 (dated by TCRdb to 2018 to 2021). For the study in its entirety: Samples from collaborators originated in the United States, Italy and Spain and spanned both the acute and convalescent phases of COVID-19. HLA class I and class II types, where available, came from metadata supplied by the sample provider rather than from assay-based typing. The prospective study material was composed of cDNA or gDNA derived from T cells, B-cell-depleted T cells, or PBMCs. Sample metadata almost always included a de-identified subject ID, COVID-19 status, age in years and sex. The repertoires were released in a freely available public database intended as a resource for research on the immune response to SARS-CoV-2. Deeply sampled blood TCRbeta repertoires from subjects exposed to, actively infected with, or recovered from COVID-19 were included in the dataset. Samples came from the ongoing ImmuneRACE study (first 160 participants) plus 1,254 subjects from 6 global collaborators. Broad study findings and their caveats: The amount of clinical and demographic metadata varied by source and participant and was provided uncurated.

From a lookup of the germline V gene, CDR1 and CDR2 are SGHRS and YFSETQ. V loses 0 bases of germline sequence and J loses 5 bases, and the interval between the two ends is 8 bases. The CDR3 covers 13 residues, taking in both the cysteine and the phenylalanine. Only the CDR3 DNA is retained, 39 bases long and in frame from the first base. Collaborating institutions collected whole blood in K2EDTA tubes following their own protocols. Collaborator samples were shipped for TCRbeta analysis as frozen whole blood, isolated PBMCs, or DNA extracted from either sample type. The V gene is TRBV5-1 and the J gene is TRBJ2-5; confidence is insufficient to name the D gene. The source of this sequence is a human donor in a cohort sampled during active COVID-19. Sequencing was performed on peripheral blood. The nucleotide sequence reads as follows: TGCGCCAGCAGCTTGGGTGACGGGGAGACCCAGTACTTC. Translated, it reads CASSLGDGETQYF.